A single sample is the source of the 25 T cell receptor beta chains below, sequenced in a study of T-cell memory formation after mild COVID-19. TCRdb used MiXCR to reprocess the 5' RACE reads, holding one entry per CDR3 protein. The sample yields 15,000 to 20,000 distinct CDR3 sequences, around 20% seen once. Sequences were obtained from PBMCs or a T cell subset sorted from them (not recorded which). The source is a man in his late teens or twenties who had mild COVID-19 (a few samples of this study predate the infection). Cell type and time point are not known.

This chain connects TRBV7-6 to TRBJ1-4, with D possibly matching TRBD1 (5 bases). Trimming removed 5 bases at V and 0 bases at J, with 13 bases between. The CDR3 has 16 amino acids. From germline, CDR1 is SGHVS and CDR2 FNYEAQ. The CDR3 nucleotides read TGTGCCAGCAGCATTTACTCGACAGCAACTAATGAAAAACTGTTTTTT. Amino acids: CASSIYSTATNEKLFF. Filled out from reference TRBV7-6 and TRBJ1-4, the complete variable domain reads GAGVSQSPRYKVTKRGQDVALRCDPISGHVSLYWYRQALGQGPEFLTYFNYEAQQDKSGLPNDRFSAERPEGSISTLTIQRTEQRDSAMYRCASSIYSTATNEKLFFGSGTQLSVL.

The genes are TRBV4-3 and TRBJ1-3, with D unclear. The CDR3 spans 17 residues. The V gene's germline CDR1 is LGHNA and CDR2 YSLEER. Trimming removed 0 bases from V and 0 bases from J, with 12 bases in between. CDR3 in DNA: TGCGCCAGCAGCCAAGAGGGCGCAGGCTCCTCTGGAAACACCATATATTTT. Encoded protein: CASSQEGAGSSGNTIYF.

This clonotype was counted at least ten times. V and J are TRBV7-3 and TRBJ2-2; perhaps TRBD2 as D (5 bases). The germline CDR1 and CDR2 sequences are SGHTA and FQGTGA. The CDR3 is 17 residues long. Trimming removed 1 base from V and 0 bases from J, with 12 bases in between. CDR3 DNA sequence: TGTGCCAGCAGCTTAAATCCCGGGGTCGCGAACACCGGGGAGCTGTTTTTT. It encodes CASSLNPGVANTGELFF.

CDR3 nucleotide sequence: TGTGCCTGCCCGAGGGGTAATGAGCAGTTCTTC. Its translation is CACPRGNEQFF. V gene TRBV30 combines with J gene TRBJ2-1; D tentatively reads TRBD1 or TRBD2 (5 bases each). The ends were cut back, 6 bases at V and 7 bases at J, with 10 bases in the middle. Germline V gene data show CDR1 as GTSNPN and CDR2 as SVGIG (reference sequence). This CDR3 is built from 11 residues.

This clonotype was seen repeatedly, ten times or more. The CDR3 reads CASSYGTPTYEQYF. Written as DNA, the CDR3 is TGTGCCAGCAGTTATGGGACACCGACCTACGAGCAGTACTTC. The J gene is TRBJ2-7, the V gene TRBV6-2 or TRBV6-3; the D gene is possibly TRBD1 (6 bases). V was pared by 3 bases and J by 2 bases, with 11 bases between. This CDR3 is built from 14 residues. Germline CDR1 is MNHEY and CDR2 is SVGEGT.

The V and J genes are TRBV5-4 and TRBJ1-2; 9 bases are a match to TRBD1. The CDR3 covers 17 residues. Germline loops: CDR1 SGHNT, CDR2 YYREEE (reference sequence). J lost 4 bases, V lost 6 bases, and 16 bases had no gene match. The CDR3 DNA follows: TGTGCCAGCACCTCTGCGGATCACAGGGGGCGCGTCTATGGCTACACCTTC. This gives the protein CASTSADHRGRVYGYTF.

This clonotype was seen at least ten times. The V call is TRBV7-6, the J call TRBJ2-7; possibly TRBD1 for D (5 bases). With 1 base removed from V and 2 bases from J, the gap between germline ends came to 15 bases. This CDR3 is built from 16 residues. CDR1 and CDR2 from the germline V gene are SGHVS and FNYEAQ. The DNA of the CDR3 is TGTGCCAGCAGCTTAGGGGGCCAGGTTGGTACCTACGAGCAGTACTTC. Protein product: CASSLGGQVGTYEQYF.

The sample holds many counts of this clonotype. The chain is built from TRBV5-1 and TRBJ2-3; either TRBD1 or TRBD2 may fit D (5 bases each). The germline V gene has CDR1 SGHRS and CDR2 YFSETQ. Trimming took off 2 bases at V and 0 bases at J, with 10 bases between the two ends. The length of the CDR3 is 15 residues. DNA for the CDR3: TGCGCCAGCAGCTTAGGGACCAAAAGCACAGATACGCAGTATTTT. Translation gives CASSLGTKSTDTQYF.

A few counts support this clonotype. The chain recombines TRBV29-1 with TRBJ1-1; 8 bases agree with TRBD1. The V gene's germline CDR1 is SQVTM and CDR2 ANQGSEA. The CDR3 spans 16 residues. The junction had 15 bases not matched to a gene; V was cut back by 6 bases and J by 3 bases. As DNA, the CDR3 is TGCAGCGTGGAGGGGGAGGACAGGGTTTTTGACACTGAAGCTTTCTTT. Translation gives CSVEGEDRVFDTEAFF.

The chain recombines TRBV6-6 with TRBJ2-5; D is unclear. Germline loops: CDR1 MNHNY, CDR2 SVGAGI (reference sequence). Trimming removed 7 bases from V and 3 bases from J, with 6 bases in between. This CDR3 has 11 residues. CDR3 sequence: CASTSKETQYF. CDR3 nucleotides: TGTGCCAGCACTTCAAAAGAGACCCAGTACTTC.

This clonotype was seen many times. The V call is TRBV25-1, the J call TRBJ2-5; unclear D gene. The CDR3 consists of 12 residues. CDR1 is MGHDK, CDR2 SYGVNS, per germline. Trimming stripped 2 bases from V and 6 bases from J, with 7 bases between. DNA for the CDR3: TGTGCCAGCAGTGAACTGGGAAAGACCCAGTACTTC. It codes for CASSELGKTQYF.

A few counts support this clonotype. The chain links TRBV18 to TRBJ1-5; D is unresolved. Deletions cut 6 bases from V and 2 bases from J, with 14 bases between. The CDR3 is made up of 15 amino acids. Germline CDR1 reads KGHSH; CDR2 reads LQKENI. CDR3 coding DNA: TGTGCCAGCTCGGTCAGTACAATCGGCAATCAGCCCCAGCATTTT. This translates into CASSVSTIGNQPQHF.

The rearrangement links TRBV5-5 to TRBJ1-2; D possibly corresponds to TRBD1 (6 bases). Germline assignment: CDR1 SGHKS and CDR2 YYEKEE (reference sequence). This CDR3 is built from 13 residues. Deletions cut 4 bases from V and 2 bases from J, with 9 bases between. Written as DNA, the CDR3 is TGTGCCAGCAGCCCCGGGACAAACTATGGCTACACCTTC. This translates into CASSPGTNYGYTF. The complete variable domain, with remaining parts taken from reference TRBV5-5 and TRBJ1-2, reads DAGVTQSPTHLIKTRGQQVTLRCSPISGHKSVSWYQQVLGQGPQFIFQYYEKEERGRGNFPDRFSARQFPNYSSELNVNALLLGDSALYLCASSPGTNYGYTFGSGTRLTVV.

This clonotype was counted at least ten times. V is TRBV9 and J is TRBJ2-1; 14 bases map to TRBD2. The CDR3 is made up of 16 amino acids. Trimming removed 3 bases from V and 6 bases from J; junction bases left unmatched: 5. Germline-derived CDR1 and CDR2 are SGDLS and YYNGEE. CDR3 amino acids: CASSDKTSGGVNEQFF. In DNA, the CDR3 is TGTGCCAGCAGCGATAAGACTAGCGGGGGGGTCAATGAGCAGTTCTTC.

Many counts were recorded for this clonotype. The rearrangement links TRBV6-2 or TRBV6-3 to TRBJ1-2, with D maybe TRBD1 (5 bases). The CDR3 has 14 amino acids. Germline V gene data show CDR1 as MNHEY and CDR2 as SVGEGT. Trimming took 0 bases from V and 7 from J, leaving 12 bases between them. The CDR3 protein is CASSYSARVIGYTF. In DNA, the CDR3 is TGTGCCAGCAGTTACTCCGCCAGGGTTATTGGCTACACCTTC.

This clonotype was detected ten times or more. As DNA, the CDR3 is TGTGCCAGCAGCCCCACTAGCGGGGGCCACTACAATGAGCAGTTCTTC. It yields the protein CASSPTSGGHYNEQFF. This rearrangement joins TRBV5-4 to TRBJ2-1; 11 bases match TRBD2. This CDR3 contains 16 residues. The V and J ends lost 4 bases and 3 bases, in that order; junction bases with no gene match: 6. Germline CDR1 is SGHNT and CDR2 is YYREEE (reference sequence). Combining the CDR3 with reference TRBV5-4 and TRBJ2-1 gives the whole variable domain ETGVTQSPTHLIKTRGQQVTLRCSSQSGHNTVSWYQQALGQGPQFIFQYYREEENGRGNFPPRFSGLQFPNYSSELNVNALELDDSALYLCASSPTSGGHYNEQFFGPGTRLTVL.

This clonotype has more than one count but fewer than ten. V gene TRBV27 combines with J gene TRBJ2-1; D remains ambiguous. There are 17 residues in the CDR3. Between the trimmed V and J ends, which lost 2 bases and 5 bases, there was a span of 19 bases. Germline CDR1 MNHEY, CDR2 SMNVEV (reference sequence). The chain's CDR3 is CASSLRAIRTLDNEQFF. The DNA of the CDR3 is TGTGCCAGCAGTTTAAGGGCAATCAGGACGTTGGACAATGAGCAGTTCTTC.

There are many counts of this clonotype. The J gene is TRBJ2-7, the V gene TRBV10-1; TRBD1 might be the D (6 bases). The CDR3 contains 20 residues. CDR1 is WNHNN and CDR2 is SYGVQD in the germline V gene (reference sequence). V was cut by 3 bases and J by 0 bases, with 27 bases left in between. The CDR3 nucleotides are TGCGCCAGCAGTGAAGGTTTCGTCCCAGGGGCTCTTTTTAGCTCCTACGAGCAGTACGTC. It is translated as CASSEGFVPGALFSSYEQYV.

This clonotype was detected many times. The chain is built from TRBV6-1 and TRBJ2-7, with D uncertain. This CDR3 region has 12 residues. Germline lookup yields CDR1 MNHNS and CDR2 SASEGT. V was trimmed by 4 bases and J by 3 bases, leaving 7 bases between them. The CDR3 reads CASSVPSYEQYF. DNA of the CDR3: TGTGCCAGCAGTGTTCCGAGCTACGAGCAGTACTTC.

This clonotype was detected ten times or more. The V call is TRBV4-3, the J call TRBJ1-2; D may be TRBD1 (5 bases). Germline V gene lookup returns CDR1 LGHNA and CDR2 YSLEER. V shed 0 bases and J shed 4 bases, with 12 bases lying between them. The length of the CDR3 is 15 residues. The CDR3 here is CASSQDRRGFYGYTF. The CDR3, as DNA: TGCGCCAGCAGCCAAGACCGGAGGGGCTTCTATGGCTACACCTTC.

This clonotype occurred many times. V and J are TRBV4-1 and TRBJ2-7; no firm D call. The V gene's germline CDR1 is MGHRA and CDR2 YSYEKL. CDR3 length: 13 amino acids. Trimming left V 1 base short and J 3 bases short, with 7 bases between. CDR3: CASSQGDGYEQYV. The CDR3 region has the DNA TGCGCCAGCAGCCAAGGGGATGGCTACGAGCAGTACGTC.

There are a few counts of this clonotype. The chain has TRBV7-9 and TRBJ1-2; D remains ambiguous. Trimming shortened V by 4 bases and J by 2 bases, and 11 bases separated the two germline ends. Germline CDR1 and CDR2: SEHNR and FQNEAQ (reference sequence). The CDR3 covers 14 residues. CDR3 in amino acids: CASSSDLGNYGYTF. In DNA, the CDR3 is TGTGCCAGCAGCTCTGATTTGGGGAACTATGGCTACACCTTC.

The CDR3 loop is CASSESDAGANVLTF. DNA for the CDR3: TGTGCCAGCAGTGAATCGGACGCTGGGGCCAACGTCCTGACTTTC. V and J are TRBV2 and TRBJ2-6; D ambiguous. Germline loops: CDR1 SNHLY, CDR2 FYNNEI. CDR3 length: 15 amino acids. V lost 2 bases, J lost 2 bases, and 7 bases lay in between.

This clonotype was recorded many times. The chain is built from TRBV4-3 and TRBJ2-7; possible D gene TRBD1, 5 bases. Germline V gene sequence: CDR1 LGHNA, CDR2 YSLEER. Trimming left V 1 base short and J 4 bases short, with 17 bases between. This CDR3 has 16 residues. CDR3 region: CASSQVRDSEPYEQYF. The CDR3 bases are TGCGCCAGCAGCCAAGTTAGAGACAGCGAACCTTACGAGCAGTACTTC.

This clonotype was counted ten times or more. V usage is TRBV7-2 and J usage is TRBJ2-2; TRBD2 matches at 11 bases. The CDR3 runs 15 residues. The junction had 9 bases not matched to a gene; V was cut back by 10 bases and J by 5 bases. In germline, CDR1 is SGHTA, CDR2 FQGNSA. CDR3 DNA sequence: TGTGCCACCCATTTCCTAGCGGGGGGAACCGGGGAGCTGTTTTTT. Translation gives CATHFLAGGTGELFF.